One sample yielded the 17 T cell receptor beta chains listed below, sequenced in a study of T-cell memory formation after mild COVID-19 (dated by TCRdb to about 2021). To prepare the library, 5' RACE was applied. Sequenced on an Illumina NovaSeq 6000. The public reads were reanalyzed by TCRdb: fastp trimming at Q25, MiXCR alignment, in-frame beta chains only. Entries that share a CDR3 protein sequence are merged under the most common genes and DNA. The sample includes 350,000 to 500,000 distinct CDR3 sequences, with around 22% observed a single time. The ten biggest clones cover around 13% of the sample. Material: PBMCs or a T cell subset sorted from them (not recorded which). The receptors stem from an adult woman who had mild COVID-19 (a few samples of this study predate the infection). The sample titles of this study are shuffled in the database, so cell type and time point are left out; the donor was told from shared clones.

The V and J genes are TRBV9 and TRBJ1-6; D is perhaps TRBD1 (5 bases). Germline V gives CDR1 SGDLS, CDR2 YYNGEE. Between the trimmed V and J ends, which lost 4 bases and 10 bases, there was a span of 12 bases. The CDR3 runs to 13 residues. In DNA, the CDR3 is TGTGCCAGCAGCTCCCGGGACGAGTCACCCCTCCACTTT. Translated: CASSSRDESPLHF.

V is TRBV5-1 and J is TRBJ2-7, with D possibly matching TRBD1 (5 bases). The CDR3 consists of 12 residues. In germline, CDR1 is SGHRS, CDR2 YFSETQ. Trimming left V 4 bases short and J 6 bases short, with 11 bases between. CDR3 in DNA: TGCGCCAGCAGCGCCGGACAAGGCGAGCAGTACTTC. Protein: CASSAGQGEQYF.

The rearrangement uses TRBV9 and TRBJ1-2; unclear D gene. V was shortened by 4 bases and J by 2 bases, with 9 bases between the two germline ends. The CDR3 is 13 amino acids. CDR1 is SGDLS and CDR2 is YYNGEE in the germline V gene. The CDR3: CASSPDWNYGYTF. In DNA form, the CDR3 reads TGTGCCAGCAGCCCCGACTGGAACTATGGCTACACCTTC. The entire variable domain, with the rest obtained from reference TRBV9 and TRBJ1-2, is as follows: DSGVTQTPKHLITATGQRVTLRCSPRSGDLSVYWYQQSLDQGLQFLIQYYNGEERAKGNILERFSAQQFPDLHSELNLSSLELGDSALYFCASSPDWNYGYTFGSGTRLTVV.

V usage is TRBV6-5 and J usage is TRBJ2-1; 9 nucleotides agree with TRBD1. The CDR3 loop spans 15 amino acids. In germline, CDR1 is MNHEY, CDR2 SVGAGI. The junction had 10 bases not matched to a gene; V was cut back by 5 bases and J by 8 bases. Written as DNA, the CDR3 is TGTGCCAGCAGTCCCTACAGGGGGCTCATCGATGAGCAGTTCTTC. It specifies CASSPYRGLIDEQFF.

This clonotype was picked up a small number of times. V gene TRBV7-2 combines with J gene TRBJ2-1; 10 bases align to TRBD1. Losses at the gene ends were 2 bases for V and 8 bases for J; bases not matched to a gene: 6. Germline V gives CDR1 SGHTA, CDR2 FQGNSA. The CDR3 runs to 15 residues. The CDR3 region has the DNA TGTGCCAGCAGCTTATGGCCCGGGACAGGGGATGAGCAGTTCTTC. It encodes CASSLWPGTGDEQFF.

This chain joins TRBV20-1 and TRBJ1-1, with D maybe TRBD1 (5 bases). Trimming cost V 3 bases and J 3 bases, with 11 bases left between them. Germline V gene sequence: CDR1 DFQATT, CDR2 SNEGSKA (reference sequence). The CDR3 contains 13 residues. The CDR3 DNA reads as TGCAGTGCTAGCAGGGTGGGGGACACTGAAGCTTTCTTT. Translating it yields CSASRVGDTEAFF.

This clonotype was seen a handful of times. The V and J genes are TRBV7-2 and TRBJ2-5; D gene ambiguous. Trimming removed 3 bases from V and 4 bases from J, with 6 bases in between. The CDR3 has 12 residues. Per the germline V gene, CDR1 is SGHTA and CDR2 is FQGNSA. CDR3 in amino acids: CASSFLTETQYF. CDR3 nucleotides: TGTGCCAGCAGCTTTCTGACAGAGACCCAGTACTTC.

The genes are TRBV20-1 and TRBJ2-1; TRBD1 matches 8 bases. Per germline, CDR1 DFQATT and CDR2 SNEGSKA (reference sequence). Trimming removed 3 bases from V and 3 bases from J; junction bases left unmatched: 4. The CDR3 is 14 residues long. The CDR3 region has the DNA TGCAGTGCTAGTGGACAGGGCTTCTACAATGAGCAGTTCTTC. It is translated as CSASGQGFYNEQFF.

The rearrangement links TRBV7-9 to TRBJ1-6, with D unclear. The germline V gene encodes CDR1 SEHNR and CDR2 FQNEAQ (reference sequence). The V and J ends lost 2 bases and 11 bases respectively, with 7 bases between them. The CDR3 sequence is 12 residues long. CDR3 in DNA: TGTGCCAGCAGCTTACCCGGGACACCCCTCCACTTT. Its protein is CASSLPGTPLHF.

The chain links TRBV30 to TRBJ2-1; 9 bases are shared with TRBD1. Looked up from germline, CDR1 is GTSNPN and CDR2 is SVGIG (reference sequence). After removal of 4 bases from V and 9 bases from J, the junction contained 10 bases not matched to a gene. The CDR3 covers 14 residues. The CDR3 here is CAWMEDRGGSEQFF. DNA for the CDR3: TGTGCCTGGATGGAGGACAGGGGTGGGTCTGAGCAGTTCTTC.

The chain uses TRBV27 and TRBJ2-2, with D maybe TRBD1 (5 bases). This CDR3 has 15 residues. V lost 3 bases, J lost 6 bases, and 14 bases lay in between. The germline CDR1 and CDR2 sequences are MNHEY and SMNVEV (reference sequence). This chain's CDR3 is CASSLQGASAGELFF. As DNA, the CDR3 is TGTGCCAGCAGTTTGCAAGGGGCGTCGGCCGGGGAGCTGTTTTTT.

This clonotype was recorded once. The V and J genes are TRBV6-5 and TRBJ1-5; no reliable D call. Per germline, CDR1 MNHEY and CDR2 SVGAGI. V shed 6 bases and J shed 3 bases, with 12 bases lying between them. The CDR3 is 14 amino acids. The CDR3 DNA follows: TGTGCCAGCAGGAGGGCTGCTCCCAATCAGCCCCAGCATTTT. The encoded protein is CASRRAAPNQPQHF.

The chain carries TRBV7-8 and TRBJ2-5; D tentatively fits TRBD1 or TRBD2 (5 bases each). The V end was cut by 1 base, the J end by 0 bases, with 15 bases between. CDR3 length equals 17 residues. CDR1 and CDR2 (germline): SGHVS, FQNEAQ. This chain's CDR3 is CASSLVRPGLYQETQYF. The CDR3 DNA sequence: TGTGCCAGCAGCTTAGTAAGGCCGGGGCTGTACCAAGAGACCCAGTACTTC. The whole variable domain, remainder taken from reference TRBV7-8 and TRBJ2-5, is GAGVSQSPRYKVAKRGQDVALRCDPISGHVSLFWYQQALGQGPEFLTYFQNEAQLDKSGLPSDRFFAERPEGSVSTLKIQRTQQEDSAVYLCASSLVRPGLYQETQYFGPGTRLLVL.

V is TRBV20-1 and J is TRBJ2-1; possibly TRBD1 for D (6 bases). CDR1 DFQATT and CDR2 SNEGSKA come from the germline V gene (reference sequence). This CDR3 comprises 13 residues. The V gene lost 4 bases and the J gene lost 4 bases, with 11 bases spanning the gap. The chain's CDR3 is CSAKDRRYNEQFF. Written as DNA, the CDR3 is TGCAGTGCTAAAGACAGGCGTTACAATGAGCAGTTCTTC.

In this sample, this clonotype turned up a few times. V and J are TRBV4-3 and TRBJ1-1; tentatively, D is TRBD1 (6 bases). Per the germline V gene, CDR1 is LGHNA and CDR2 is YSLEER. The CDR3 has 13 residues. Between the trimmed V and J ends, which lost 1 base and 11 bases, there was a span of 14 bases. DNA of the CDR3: TGCGCCAGCAGCCAAGGACTAACAGGGAGGGCTTTCTTT. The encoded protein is CASSQGLTGRAFF.

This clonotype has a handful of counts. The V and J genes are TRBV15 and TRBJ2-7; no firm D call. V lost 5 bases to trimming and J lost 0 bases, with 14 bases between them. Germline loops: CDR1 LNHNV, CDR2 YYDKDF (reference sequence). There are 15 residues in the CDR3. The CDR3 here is CATSSPTPSSYEQYF. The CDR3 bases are TGTGCCACCAGCTCCCCGACACCCAGCTCCTACGAGCAGTACTTC.

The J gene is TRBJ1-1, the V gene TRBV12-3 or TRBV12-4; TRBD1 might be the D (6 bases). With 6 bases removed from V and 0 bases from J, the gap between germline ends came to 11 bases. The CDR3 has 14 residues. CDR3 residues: CASRLRGLNTEAFF. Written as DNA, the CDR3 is TGTGCCAGCAGACTCAGGGGCCTGAACACTGAAGCTTTCTTT.